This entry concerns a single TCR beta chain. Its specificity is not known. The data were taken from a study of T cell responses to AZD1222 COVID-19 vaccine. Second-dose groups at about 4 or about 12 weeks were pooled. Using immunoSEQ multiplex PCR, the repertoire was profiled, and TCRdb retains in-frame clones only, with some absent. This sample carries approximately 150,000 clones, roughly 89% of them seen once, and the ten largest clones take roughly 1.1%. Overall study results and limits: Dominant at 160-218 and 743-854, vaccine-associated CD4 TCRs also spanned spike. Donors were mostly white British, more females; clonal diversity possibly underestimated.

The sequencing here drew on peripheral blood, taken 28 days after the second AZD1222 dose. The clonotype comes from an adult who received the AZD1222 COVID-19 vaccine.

The CDR3 coding sequence is TGTGCCAGCAGCCTCCGGGGGGCTAGCGGGGGAGGTGAGCAGTTCTTC. It yields the protein CASSLRGASGGGEQFF. This chain connects TRBV11-2 to TRBJ2-1, with 10 bases matching TRBD2. The CDR3 covers 16 residues. In germline, CDR1 is SGHAT, CDR2 FQNNGV. The J segment lost 9 bases and the V segment lost 5 bases, leaving 13 bases of the junction unmatched.